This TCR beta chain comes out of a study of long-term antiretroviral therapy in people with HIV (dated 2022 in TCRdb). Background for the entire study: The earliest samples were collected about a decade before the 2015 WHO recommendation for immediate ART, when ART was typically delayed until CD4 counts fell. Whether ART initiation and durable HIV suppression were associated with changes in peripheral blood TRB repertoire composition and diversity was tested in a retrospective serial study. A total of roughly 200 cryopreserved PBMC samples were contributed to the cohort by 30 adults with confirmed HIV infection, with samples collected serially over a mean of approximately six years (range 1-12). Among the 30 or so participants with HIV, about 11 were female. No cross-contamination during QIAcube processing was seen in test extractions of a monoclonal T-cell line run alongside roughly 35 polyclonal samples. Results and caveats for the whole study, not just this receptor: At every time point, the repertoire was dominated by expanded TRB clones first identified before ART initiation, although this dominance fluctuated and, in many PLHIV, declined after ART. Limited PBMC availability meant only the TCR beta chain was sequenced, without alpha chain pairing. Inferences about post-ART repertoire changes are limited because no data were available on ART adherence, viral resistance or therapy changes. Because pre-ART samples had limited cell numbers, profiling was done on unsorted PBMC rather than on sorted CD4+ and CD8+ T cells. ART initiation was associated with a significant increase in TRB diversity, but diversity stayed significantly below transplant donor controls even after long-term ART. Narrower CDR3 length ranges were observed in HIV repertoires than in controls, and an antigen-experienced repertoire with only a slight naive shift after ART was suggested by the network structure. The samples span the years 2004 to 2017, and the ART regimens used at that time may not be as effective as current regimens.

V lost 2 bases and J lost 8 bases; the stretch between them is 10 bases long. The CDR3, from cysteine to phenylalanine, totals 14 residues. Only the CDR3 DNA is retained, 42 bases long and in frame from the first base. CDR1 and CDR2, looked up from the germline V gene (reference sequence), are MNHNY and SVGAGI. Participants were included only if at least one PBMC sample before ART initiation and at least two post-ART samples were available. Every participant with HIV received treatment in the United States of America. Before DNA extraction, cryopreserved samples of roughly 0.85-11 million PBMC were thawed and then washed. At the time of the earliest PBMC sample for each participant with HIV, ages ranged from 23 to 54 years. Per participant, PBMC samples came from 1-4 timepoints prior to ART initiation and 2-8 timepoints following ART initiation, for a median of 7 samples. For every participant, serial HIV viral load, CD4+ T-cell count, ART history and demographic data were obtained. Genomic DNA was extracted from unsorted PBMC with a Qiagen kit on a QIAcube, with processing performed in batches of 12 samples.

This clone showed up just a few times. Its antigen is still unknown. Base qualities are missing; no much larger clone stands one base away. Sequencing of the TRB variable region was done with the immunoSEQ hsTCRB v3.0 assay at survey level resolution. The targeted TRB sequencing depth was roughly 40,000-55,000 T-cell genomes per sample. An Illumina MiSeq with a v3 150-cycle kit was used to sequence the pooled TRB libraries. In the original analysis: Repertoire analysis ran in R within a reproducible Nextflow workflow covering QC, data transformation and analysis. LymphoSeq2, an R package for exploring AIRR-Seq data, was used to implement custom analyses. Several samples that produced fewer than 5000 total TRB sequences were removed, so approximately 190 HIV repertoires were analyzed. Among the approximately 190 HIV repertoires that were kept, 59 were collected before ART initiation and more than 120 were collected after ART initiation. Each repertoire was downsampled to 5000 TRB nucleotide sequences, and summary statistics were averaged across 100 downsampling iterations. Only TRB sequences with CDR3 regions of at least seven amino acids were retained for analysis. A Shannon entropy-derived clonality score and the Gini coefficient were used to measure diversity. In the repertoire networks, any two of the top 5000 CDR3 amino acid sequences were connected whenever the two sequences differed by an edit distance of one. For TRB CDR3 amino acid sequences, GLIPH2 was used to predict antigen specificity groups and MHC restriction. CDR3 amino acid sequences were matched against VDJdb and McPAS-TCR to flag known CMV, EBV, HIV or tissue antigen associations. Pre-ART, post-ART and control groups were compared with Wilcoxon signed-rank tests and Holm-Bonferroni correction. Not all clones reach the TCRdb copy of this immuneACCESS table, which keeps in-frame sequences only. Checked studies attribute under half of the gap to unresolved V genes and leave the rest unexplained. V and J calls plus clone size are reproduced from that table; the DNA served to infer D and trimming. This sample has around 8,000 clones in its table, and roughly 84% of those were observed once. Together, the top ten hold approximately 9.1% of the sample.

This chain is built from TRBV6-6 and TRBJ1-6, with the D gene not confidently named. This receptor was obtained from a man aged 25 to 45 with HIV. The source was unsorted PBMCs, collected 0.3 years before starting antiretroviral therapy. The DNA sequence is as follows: TGTGCCAGCAGTTACCTAGCGGACGATTCACCCCTCCACTTT. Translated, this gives CASSYLADDSPLHF.